These T cell receptor beta chains were read from a single sample in a study of identical twins' blood T cells. MiXCR, applied by TCRdb to the 5' RACE reads, yields one record per CDR3 protein. The table lists around 380,000 distinct CDR3 sequences, over 25% of them singletons, with roughly 6.1% in the top ten. The sample comprised PBMCs. The receptors stem from a woman aged 18-49 years in good health. Each CDR3 is given with its conserved first and last residue. A D gene is named only where the DNA matches it firmly. Clone size is not always given. Where it is, it says once, few, many or a class for expanded clones.

v_call	clone_size	j_call	d_call	cdr3_aa	cdr3_nt
TRBV2	-	TRBJ2-3	TRBD2	CASRATSGITDTQYF	TGTGCCAGCAGGGCGACTAGCGGGATTACAGATACGCAGTATTTT
TRBV20-1	-	TRBJ1-2	-	CSARDPPPRYGYTF	TGCAGTGCTAGAGATCCACCCCCTCGGTATGGCTACACCTTC
TRBV20-1	-	TRBJ1-1	-	CSARTPRNTEAFF	TGCAGTGCTCGAACCCCAAGGAACACTGAAGCTTTCTTT
TRBV7-2	-	TRBJ2-5	-	CASSLGAGTLQETQYF	TGTGCCAGCAGCTTAGGGGCAGGAACCCTTCAAGAGACCCAGTACTTC
TRBV6-2/TRBV6-3	few	TRBJ2-7	-	CASSLITYEQYF	TGTGCCAGCAGTTTGATCACCTACGAGCAGTACTTC
TRBV20-1	-	TRBJ2-7	-	CSARRSRYEQYF	TGCAGTGCTAGAAGGAGCAGGTACGAGCAGTACTTC
TRBV5-6	-	TRBJ2-1	-	CASSPGTNHEQFF	TGTGCCAGCAGCCCCGGGACAAACCATGAGCAGTTCTTC
TRBV7-8	-	TRBJ1-3	-	CASSLEGYDTIYF	TGTGCCAGCAGCTTAGAAGGCTACGACACCATATATTTT
TRBV9	few	TRBJ2-1	-	CASSGDHNEQFF	TGTGCCAGCAGCGGCGATCACAATGAGCAGTTCTTC
TRBV6-1	-	TRBJ1-4	-	CVSIDLSAGLFF	TGTGTCAGCATTGACTTGAGTGCAGGACTGTTTTTT
TRBV12-3/TRBV12-4	few	TRBJ1-6	-	CASSLPPRVGFYNSPLHF	TGTGCCAGCAGTTTACCCCCGAGAGTGGGGTTCTATAATTCACCCCTCCACTTT
TRBV20-1	-	TRBJ1-5	-	CSATRQSNQPQHF	TGCAGTGCTACTAGACAGAGCAATCAGCCCCAGCATTTT
TRBV5-1	few	TRBJ1-2	TRBD1	CASSAGQPNYGYTF	TGCGCCAGCAGCGCGGGACAGCCTAACTATGGCTACACCTTC
TRBV5-1	few	TRBJ2-7	-	CASSFGGQLYEQYF	TGCGCCAGCAGCTTCGGGGGACAGCTCTACGAGCAGTACTTC
TRBV12-3/TRBV12-4	few	TRBJ1-1	-	CASSDRIKNTEAFF	TGTGCCAGCAGTGACAGAATTAAGAACACTGAAGCTTTCTTT
TRBV19	-	TRBJ1-5	-	CASSIPVGIQPQHF	TGTGCCAGTAGTATCCCCGTGGGGATTCAGCCCCAGCATTTT
TRBV9	few	TRBJ1-3	-	CASSNGFSGNTIYF	TGTGCCAGCAGCAACGGATTCTCTGGAAACACCATATATTTT
TRBV2	-	TRBJ1-6	-	CASSETGFIYNSPLHF	TGTGCCAGCAGTGAAACAGGGTTTATTTATAATTCACCCCTCCACTTT
TRBV9	few	TRBJ1-6	-	CASSTQGTNSPLHF	TGTGCCAGCAGCACTCAGGGGACTAATTCACCCCTCCACTTT
TRBV5-6	-	TRBJ1-2	TRBD1	CASSKGTVNYGYTF	TGTGCCAGCAGCAAAGGGACAGTCAACTATGGCTACACCTTC
TRBV7-8	few	TRBJ2-2	-	CASSLFNPRELFF	TGTGCCAGCAGCTTATTCAATCCCCGGGAGCTGTTTTTT
TRBV11-2	-	TRBJ1-2	-	CASSRDGSYGYTF	TGTGCCAGCAGCCGGGACGGGTCTTATGGCTACACCTTC
TRBV12-3/TRBV12-4	few	TRBJ1-5	-	CASRPHGVNQPQHF	TGTGCCAGCCGACCACATGGGGTCAACCAGCCCCAGCATTTT
TRBV3-1	few	TRBJ1-1	-	CASSKEGLPEAFF	TGTGCCAGCAGCAAAGAGGGACTTCCTGAAGCTTTCTTT
TRBV12-3/TRBV12-4	few	TRBJ1-5	TRBD1	CASSLAHRGQHNQPQHF	TGTGCCAGCAGTTTAGCGCATCGGGGACAGCACAATCAGCCCCAGCATTTT
TRBV5-1	few	TRBJ2-2	TRBD2	CASSPGTSGANTGELFF	TGCGCCAGCAGCCCCGGGACTAGCGGGGCTAACACCGGGGAGCTGTTTTTT
TRBV29-1	few	TRBJ2-7	TRBD2	CSVSSGSPYEQYF	TGCAGCGTTAGTAGCGGGAGTCCCTACGAGCAGTACTTC
TRBV19	-	TRBJ2-2	-	CASSMGLNTGELFF	TGTGCCAGTAGTATGGGCTTGAACACCGGGGAGCTGTTTTTT
TRBV6-5	-	TRBJ2-7	-	CASSYSWQSYEQYF	TGTGCCAGCAGTTATAGTTGGCAGTCCTACGAGCAGTACTTC
TRBV20-1	few	TRBJ2-1	TRBD2	CSALDPGGRANEQFF	TGCAGTGCTCTGGATCCGGGCGGGAGGGCCAATGAGCAGTTCTTC
TRBV28	few	TRBJ1-2	-	CASSLVSLNYGYTF	TGTGCCAGCAGTTTGGTCAGTTTAAACTATGGCTACACCTTC
TRBV27	few	TRBJ1-5	-	CASRPQGNQPQHF	TGTGCCAGCAGACCCCAAGGCAATCAGCCCCAGCATTTT
TRBV20-1	few	TRBJ2-5	-	CSVRTPQETQYF	TGCAGTGTCCGGACGCCCCAAGAGACCCAGTACTTC
TRBV25-1	many	TRBJ1-2	-	CASSEGRLGGYTF	TGTGCCAGCAGTGAAGGACGGTTGGGTGGCTACACCTTC
TRBV20-1	few	TRBJ1-4	TRBD1	CSAEKTGTNEKLFF	TGCAGTGCTGAGAAGACAGGGACTAATGAAAAACTGTTTTTT
TRBV29-1	-	TRBJ1-1	-	CSVMQGMSTEAFF	TGCAGCGTCATGCAGGGAATGAGCACTGAAGCTTTCTTT
TRBV12-3/TRBV12-4	-	TRBJ2-3	TRBD2	CASSFLAAVTDTQYF	TGTGCCAGCAGTTTTCTAGCGGCGGTCACAGATACGCAGTATTTT
TRBV6-5	-	TRBJ2-1	-	CASSSQMGNEQFF	TGTGCCAGCAGTTCCCAGATGGGGAATGAGCAGTTCTTC
TRBV29-1	-	TRBJ1-1	-	CSVEWELARHTEAFF	TGCAGCGTTGAGTGGGAGTTGGCGCGCCACACTGAAGCTTTCTTT
TRBV6-2/TRBV6-3	-	TRBJ2-1	TRBD2	CASSYRLAVNNEQFF	TGTGCCAGCAGTTATCGGCTAGCGGTTAACAATGAGCAGTTCTTC
TRBV11-2	few	TRBJ1-2	-	CASSLSHTPRTF	TGTGCCAGCAGCTTGAGTCACACACCCCGCACCTTC
TRBV7-3	-	TRBJ2-5	-	CASSLRGGGSEAQYF	TGTGCCAGCAGCTTAAGGGGAGGGGGCAGCGAAGCCCAGTACTTC
TRBV2	-	TRBJ2-3	-	CATTAGVTDTQYF	TGTGCCACCACCGCGGGCGTAACAGATACGCAGTATTTT
TRBV19	many	TRBJ1-6	-	CASRGQQNSPLHF	TGTGCCAGTAGAGGACAGCAGAATTCACCCCTCCACTTT
TRBV3-1	-	TRBJ2-1	-	CASSQSAGHAYNEQFF	TGTGCCAGCAGTCAGTCAGCAGGGCATGCCTACAATGAGCAGTTCTTC
TRBV12-5	-	TRBJ1-1	-	CASGLVSGTAFF	TGTGCTAGTGGTTTGGTCTCGGGGACAGCTTTCTTT
TRBV10-2	many	TRBJ2-5	-	CASSESKLRPKATETQYF	TGCGCCAGCAGTGAGTCGAAGCTCCGCCCAAAGGCCACGGAGACCCAGTACTTC
TRBV18	-	TRBJ1-2	-	CASSPWGVGNYGYTF	TGTGCCAGCTCACCATGGGGTGTGGGCAACTATGGCTACACCTTC
TRBV18	few	TRBJ1-2	-	CASSRPGIFNYGYTF	TGTGCCAGCTCACGGCCAGGGATCTTTAACTATGGCTACACCTTC
TRBV20-1	-	TRBJ1-2	-	CSARSDNYGYTF	TGCAGTGCTAGATCCGACAATTATGGCTACACCTTC
TRBV10-3	once	TRBJ2-1	-	CAIRRDRSYNERFF	TGTGCCATCAGGCGGGACCGCTCCTACAATGAGCGGTTCTTC
TRBV20-1	few	TRBJ1-3	-	CSAAQGSIYF	TGCAGTGCTGCACAGGGATCCATATATTTT
TRBV29-1	few	TRBJ2-5	TRBD2	CSVPRLGGGETQYF	TGCAGCGTGCCCAGACTCGGGGGGGGAGAGACCCAGTACTTC
TRBV11-2	many	TRBJ2-3	-	CASSLLVGSTDTQYF	TGTGCCAGCAGCCTCCTTGTCGGGAGCACAGATACGCAGTATTTT
TRBV27	-	TRBJ1-6	-	CASSGIAYNSPLHF	TGTGCCAGCAGTGGGATCGCCTATAATTCACCCCTCCACTTT